The 14 T cell receptor beta chains presented below share a single source sample, sequenced in a study of blood T cell repertoires in COVID-19. TCRdb's copy holds only in-frame clones and misses some; the assay was immunoSEQ multiplex PCR. The table records around 300,000 clones, 85% of them present only once. The sample consisted of PBMCs or T cells enriched from blood (not recorded which). All receptors come from a woman aged 50 to 65 who had recovered from COVID-19.

The rearrangement uses TRBV5-1 and TRBJ1-2; tentative D call: TRBD1 (5 bases). V shed 5 bases and J shed 8 bases, with 13 bases lying between them. The length of the CDR3 is 12 residues. The germline V gene encodes CDR1 SGHRS and CDR2 YFSETQ. Written as DNA, the CDR3 is TGCGCCAGCAGTACCCAGGGCATCGGCTACACCTTC. It encodes CASSTQGIGYTF.

The rearrangement uses TRBV5-1 and TRBJ2-1; D perhaps matches TRBD1 (5 bases). The CDR3 runs 15 residues. Trimming took 0 bases from V and 2 from J, leaving 9 bases between them. Per the germline V gene, CDR1 is SGHRS and CDR2 is YFSETQ. For the CDR3, the DNA is TGCGCCAGCAGCTTGGTTTCGGACACCTACAATGAGCAGTTCTTC. Its translation is CASSLVSDTYNEQFF.

The chain is built from TRBV28 and TRBJ1-5, with unresolved D. The CDR3 contains 14 residues. Per the germline V gene, CDR1 is MDHEN and CDR2 is SYDVKM. The germline V and J ends were trimmed by 10 bases and 5 bases, with 18 bases remaining between them. The CDR3 region is CATRVSRRDQPQHF. The DNA of the CDR3 is TGTGCCACCAGAGTTTCTCGCCGGGATCAGCCCCAGCATTTT.

This rearrangement joins TRBV9 to TRBJ1-1; the D gene is possibly TRBD1 (6 bases). Germline V CDR1 and CDR2: SGDLS, YYNGEE. V was clipped by 3 bases and J by 0 bases, with 15 bases between them. The CDR3 length is 16 residues. The CDR3 DNA reads as TGTGCCAGCAGCGGGACAGCCGTTCCCATGAACACTGAAGCTTTCTTT. Residues: CASSGTAVPMNTEAFF.

V usage is TRBV5-1 and J usage is TRBJ1-3; no firm D call. CDR3 length: 15 residues. V was trimmed by 3 bases and J by 0 bases, leaving 10 bases between them. Germline V CDR1 and CDR2: SGHRS, YFSETQ. Here the CDR3 DNA reads TGCGCCAGCAGCTACCAGGTCGGCTCTGGAAACACCATATATTTT. This translates into CASSYQVGSGNTIYF.

The CDR3 DNA is TGCGCCAGCAGCACCGGGACTAGCGGGAGGGGGCAAGAGACCCAGTACTTC. Translated: CASSTGTSGRGQETQYF. The chain joins TRBV5-1 to TRBJ2-5; 16 nucleotides agree with TRBD2. The CDR3 covers 17 residues. Per the germline V gene, CDR1 is SGHRS and CDR2 is YFSETQ. V trimming: 4 bases; J trimming: 2 bases; junction bases outside the gene matches: 5.

This clone was detected only a few times. The rearrangement links TRBV7-2 to TRBJ1-2; tentatively, D is TRBD1 (5 bases). V was trimmed by 0 bases and J by 1 base, leaving 12 bases between them. Germline-derived CDR1 and CDR2 are SGHTA and FQGNSA. CDR3 length equals 16 residues. The CDR3 nucleotides read TGTGCCAGCAGCTTAGCTCCGGGACTGCTTAACTATGGCTACACCTTC. It specifies CASSLAPGLLNYGYTF.

The rearrangement links TRBV30 to TRBJ2-3; 8 bases match TRBD2. The CDR3 runs to 15 residues. After removal of 7 bases from V and 5 bases from J, the junction contained 14 bases not matched to a gene. CDR1 GTSNPN and CDR2 SVGIG come from the germline V gene (reference sequence). DNA for the CDR3: TGTGCCTACAGCCGAGGGCTAGCGGGTGAAGATACGCAGTATTTT. This sequence encodes CAYSRGLAGEDTQYF.

V usage is TRBV4-1 and J usage is TRBJ2-5; D is uncertain. V lost 1 base, J lost 6 bases, and 15 bases lay in between. Germline assignment: CDR1 MGHRA and CDR2 YSYEKL. The CDR3 extends over 15 amino acids. The CDR3 sequence: CASSQAVVERKTQYF. CDR3 nucleotides: TGCGCCAGCAGCCAAGCGGTGGTAGAACGAAAGACCCAGTACTTC.

The chain combines TRBV30 with TRBJ2-7, with 9 bases that match TRBD2. Germline CDR1 GTSNPN, CDR2 SVGIG (reference sequence). J lost 3 bases, V lost 6 bases, and 9 bases had no gene match. This CDR3 is 14 amino acids long. The CDR3 nucleotides are TGTGCCTGCGCCGCCGGGACTAGCCTCTACGAGCAGTACTTC. This encodes CACAAGTSLYEQYF. The whole variable domain, remainder taken from reference TRBV30 and TRBJ2-7, is SQTIHQWPATLVQPVGSPLSLECTVEGTSNPNLYWYRQAAGRGLQLLFYSVGIGQISSEVPQNLSASRPQDRQFILSSKKLLLSDSGFYLCACAAGTSLYEQYFGPGTRLTVT.

The chain employs TRBV5-1 and TRBJ1-4, with D unresolved. Trimming cost V 5 bases and J 5 bases, with 13 bases left between them. The CDR3 spans 14 residues. Germline values: CDR1 SGHRS, CDR2 YFSETQ. The CDR3 bases are TGCGCCAGCAGAAAGGACGGAGGGAATGAAAAACTGTTTTTT. Translating gives CASRKDGGNEKLFF. The full variable domain, rest sourced from reference TRBV5-1 and TRBJ1-4, is KAGVTQTPRYLIKTRGQQVTLSCSPISGHRSVSWYQQTPGQGLQFLFEYFSETQRNKGNFPGRFSGRQFSNSRSEMNVSTLELGDSALYLCASRKDGGNEKLFFGSGTQLSVL.

The rearrangement joins TRBV5-8 to TRBJ2-3; the match to TRBD2 covers 8 bases. J was trimmed by 6 bases and V by 3 bases; bases with no gene match: 9. The germline V gene encodes CDR1 SGHTS and CDR2 YDEGEE. The CDR3 consists of 15 residues. CDR3 region: CASSWDGTRKDTQYF. The CDR3 DNA is TGTGCCAGCAGCTGGGACGGGACTAGGAAGGATACGCAGTATTTT.

The V gene is TRBV5-6, the J gene TRBJ2-7; 8 bases line up with TRBD1. From germline, CDR1 is SGHDT and CDR2 YYEEEE. The CDR3 is 15 residues long. The trim removed 4 bases at V and 7 bases at J, leaving 13 bases unmatched. CDR3 sequence: CASSPRQGSLLEQYF. CDR3 DNA: TGTGCCAGCAGCCCCCGACAGGGGAGCCTCTTGGAGCAGTACTTC.

The rearrangement links TRBV29-1 to TRBJ1-2; 10 positions match TRBD1. V dropped 4 bases and J dropped 8; count of bases not matched to a gene: 16. CDR1 is SQVTM, CDR2 ANQGSEA, per germline. This CDR3 has 16 amino acids. The CDR3 protein is CSVVGIKDRGIRGYTF. CDR3 DNA sequence: TGCAGCGTTGTGGGGATTAAGGACAGGGGGATTAGGGGCTACACCTTC.